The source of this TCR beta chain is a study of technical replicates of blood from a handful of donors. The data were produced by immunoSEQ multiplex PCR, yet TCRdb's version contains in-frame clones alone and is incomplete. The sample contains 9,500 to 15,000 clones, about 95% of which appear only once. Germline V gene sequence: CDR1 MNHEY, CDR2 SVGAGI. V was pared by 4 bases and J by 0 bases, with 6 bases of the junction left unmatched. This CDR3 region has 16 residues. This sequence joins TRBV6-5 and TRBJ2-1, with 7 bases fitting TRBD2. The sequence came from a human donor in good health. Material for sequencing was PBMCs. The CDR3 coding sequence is TGTGCCAGCAGTTCGACTAGCTGGGCCTCCTACAATGAGCAGTTCTTC. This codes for CASSSTSWASYNEQFF.